The clone carrying this T cell receptor (beta chain) was seen at least ten times. Its antigen remains unidentified. This CDR3 spans 15 amino acids. The V gene lost 3 bases and the J gene lost 1 base, with 14 bases spanning the gap. CDR1 and CDR2 (germline): DFQATT, SNEGSKA (reference sequence). Carried by each TCR cDNA molecule was a unique molecular identifier. TCRdb recomputed calls from the 5' RACE reads with MiXCR, one row per CDR3 protein. Of 40,000 to 45,000 distinct CDR3 sequences listed, approximately 22% are singletons. The time point here: blood at routine non-recurrence follow-up after resection. The study sequenced unsorted whole RNA from tumor, nontumor lung or frozen PBMC. This sample is part of a study of spatial heterogeneity in lung cancer. Overall study results and limits: Expanded tumor TCRs that were ubiquitous appeared in blood more at resection than follow-up.

Here the sequenced sample was PBMCs, taken at follow-up. This clonotype was sampled from a female donor with early-stage non-small cell lung cancer. This sequence joins TRBV20-1 and TRBJ2-3; D possibly corresponds to TRBD2 (6 bases). This CDR3 reads CSASPLGEGTDTQYF. The CDR3 DNA is TGCAGTGCTAGTCCTTTGGGGGAGGGCACAGATACGCAGTATTTT.